These T cell receptor beta chains were read from a single sample in a study of regulatory T cells in long-lasting Graves disease. TCRdb reprocessed the multiplex PCR reads via MiXCR and lists one record per CDR3 protein. The profile shows over 200,000 distinct CDR3 sequences, around a sixth of them singletons. The same specimen was also included in a second study, on T cells in Graves' hyperthyroidism and ophthalmopathy.

Sequenced here: peripheral blood mononuclear cells (PBMCs), sampled at new diagnosis, from a patient treated with antithyroid drugs. The source of these receptors is a woman aged 25 to 39 with Graves disease. CDR3s include the opening cysteine and the closing phenylalanine or tryptophan. D genes are given only for firm matches. Expanded clones get a size class; other rows say once, few or many, or leave the size out.

J gene,clone size,D gene,V gene,CDR3 DNA,CDR3 protein
TRBJ1-2,few,NA,TRBV19,TGTGCCAGTAGTTATCTCCTTAACTATGGCTACACCTTC,CASSYLLNYGYTF
TRBJ2-2,few,NA,TRBV4-2,TGTGCCAGCAGCCATCCACTAAGGGTAGCAAGGACCGGGGAGCTGTTTTTT,CASSHPLRVARTGELFF
TRBJ2-7,many,NA,TRBV4-1,TGCGCCAGCAGCCTAACCACTTCGACGGGGACCTACGAGCAGTACTTC,CASSLTTSTGTYEQYF
TRBJ1-2,many,TRBD1,TRBV5-1,TGTGCCAGCAGCACACACAGGGGGCCGTCCTATGGCTACACCTTC,CASSTHRGPSYGYTF
TRBJ2-1,many,NA,TRBV7-2,TGTGCCAGCAGCTCATACCGGGGGTCCTACAATGAGCAGTTCTTC,CASSSYRGSYNEQFF
TRBJ1-3,few,TRBD1,TRBV18,TGTGCCACCGCGGGACAGCGTGACTCTGGAAACACCATATATTTT,CATAGQRDSGNTIYF
TRBJ2-7,many,NA,TRBV5-1,TGCGCCAGCAGCTTGATGACTCCCTACGAGCAGTACTTC,CASSLMTPYEQYF
TRBJ1-5,many,NA,TRBV19,TGTGCCAGTAGTGCGAAAATTAGCAATCAGCCCCAGCATTTT,CASSAKISNQPQHF
TRBJ1-5,many,NA,TRBV6-1,TGTGCCAGCAGCCCCAACAGGTTGGGCAATCAGCCCCAGCATTTT,CASSPNRLGNQPQHF
TRBJ1-1,once,TRBD1,TRBV5-1,TGCGCCAGCAGCCCAAGGGACAGGGTCAGCACTGAAGCTTTCTTT,CASSPRDRVSTEAFF
TRBJ1-2,many,NA,TRBV9,TGTGCCAGCAGCGCCTACAGGGACCCAAACTATGGCTACACCTTC,CASSAYRDPNYGYTF
TRBJ2-1,many,NA,TRBV20-1,TGCAGTGCTAGAGATGTGGGTGGCGGGTTCAATGAGCAGTTCTTC,CSARDVGGGFNEQFF
TRBJ2-2,few,TRBD2,TRBV5-1,TGCGCCAGCAGCGAAAGGGGACTAGCGGTTCTCGCGAACACCGGGGAGCTGTTTTTT,CASSERGLAVLANTGELFF
TRBJ2-7,NA,TRBD2,TRBV6-2/TRBV6-3,TGTGCCAGCAGGCCGGGACTAGCTCTTACAAGCTCCTACGAGCAGTACTTC,CASRPGLALTSSYEQYF
TRBJ2-7,many,NA,TRBV6-1,TGTGCCAGCAGCTCCAGGGTGGTGGAGGACGAGCAGTACTTC,CASSSRVVEDEQYF
TRBJ2-2,NA,TRBD2,TRBV7-2,TGTGCCAGCAGCTCATATGGGACTAGCGGGGGGGGGGAGCTGTTTTTT,CASSSYGTSGGGELFF
TRBJ2-3,many,NA,TRBV20-1,TGCAGTGCTAGAGACAGGGCTCTGACAGATACGCAGTATTTT,CSARDRALTDTQYF
TRBJ1-1,many,NA,TRBV12-3/TRBV12-4,TGTGCCAGCAGCTACCTAGGGGGTACTGAAGCTTTCTTT,CASSYLGGTEAFF
TRBJ2-5,NA,TRBD2,TRBV18,TGTGCCAGCTCACGCCCAAGTCTAGCGGGGGAGCAAGAGACCCAGTACTTC,CASSRPSLAGEQETQYF
TRBJ1-6,many,NA,TRBV6-1,TGTGCCAGCAGGCCCACCTGGGGTTCACCCCTCCACTTT,CASRPTWGSPLHF
TRBJ2-7,many,TRBD1,TRBV7-6,TGTGCCAGCAGCTTCGAGGGGGCAGACGAGCAGTACTTC,CASSFEGADEQYF
TRBJ1-1,few,NA,TRBV18,TGTGCCAGCTCAAACAAACGGGGAGGGTCCGGGAACACTGAAGCTTTCTTT,CASSNKRGGSGNTEAFF
TRBJ1-2,many,NA,TRBV28,TGTGCCAGCATCCCTTCCGGTGGGTTAGACTATGGCTACACCTTC,CASIPSGGLDYGYTF
TRBJ1-1,many,NA,TRBV7-2,TGTGCCAGCAGCCGGACAGCTTCCTCAGGGCGGGCTTTCTTT,CASSRTASSGRAFF
TRBJ1-5,many,NA,TRBV24-1,TGTGCCACCAGTGCGGGCCTCCTTAGCAATCAGCCCCAGCATTTT,CATSAGLLSNQPQHF
TRBJ1-2,many,NA,TRBV4-1,TGCGCCAGCAGCCAGAGGACACCTGGCGATAACTATGGCTACACCTTC,CASSQRTPGDNYGYTF
TRBJ1-6,NA,TRBD1,TRBV10-3,TGTGCCATCAGTGATTTAGGGACAGGGAATTCACCCCTCCACTTT,CAISDLGTGNSPLHF
TRBJ1-2,NA,TRBD1,TRBV29-1,TGCAGCGCCCAGGACAGGGGGTATGGCTACACCTTC,CSAQDRGYGYTF
TRBJ1-1,NA,NA,TRBV20-1,TGCAGTGCTAGTGCCGTGGTTAGGGGGTACACTGGAGCTTTCTTT,CSASAVVRGYTGAFF
TRBJ2-7,many,NA,TRBV2,TGTGCCAGCAGTGACCCCAGAGTATTGACAGCTACCTACGAGCAGTACTTC,CASSDPRVLTATYEQYF
TRBJ1-6,many,NA,TRBV4-1,TGCGCCAGCAGCCAAGATGGTACGGCCAATTCACCCCTCCACTTT,CASSQDGTANSPLHF
TRBJ2-5,many,NA,TRBV2,TGTGCCGGGGGACTCTCCCAACAAGAGACCCAGTACTTC,CAGGLSQQETQYF
TRBJ1-2,many,NA,TRBV12-3/TRBV12-4,TGTGCCAGCAATACAGGGAAGGAAGGCGGCTACACCTTC,CASNTGKEGGYTF
TRBJ2-7,many,TRBD1,TRBV12-3/TRBV12-4,TGTGCCAGCAGCCCAGACAGGGTCGCCGAGCAGTACTTC,CASSPDRVAEQYF
TRBJ1-2,many,NA,TRBV18,TGTGCCAGCTCACCAGGAGGGGATGGCTACACCTTC,CASSPGGDGYTF
TRBJ1-1,NA,NA,TRBV6-4,TGTGCCAGCAGTGACGGCAGGGGCGAAGCTTTCTTT,CASSDGRGEAFF
TRBJ2-7,many,NA,TRBV12-3/TRBV12-4,TGTGCCAGCAGTCCGACAGGAGCCTCCTACGAGCAGTACTTC,CASSPTGASYEQYF
TRBJ2-3,NA,TRBD2,TRBV11-2,TGTGCCAGCAGCTTAGATCTGGCTAGCGGGGGCTACACAGATACGCAGTATTTT,CASSLDLASGGYTDTQYF
TRBJ1-1,many,TRBD1,TRBV20-1,TGCAGTGCTAGGGGACAGGGGGGGAACACTGAAGCTTTCTTT,CSARGQGGNTEAFF
TRBJ2-7,many,NA,TRBV7-2,TGTGCCAGCAGTCGGATCATGGGGCTCACAGCTGATCACTACGAGCAGTACTTC,CASSRIMGLTADHYEQYF
TRBJ1-4,many,TRBD1,TRBV20-1,TGCAGTGCTAGTATACAGGGGCCGGAAAAACTGTTTTTT,CSASIQGPEKLFF
TRBJ2-5,many,NA,TRBV6-1,TGTGCCAGCAGAGCTGACTTAGGAACCCAGTACTTC,CASRADLGTQYF
TRBJ2-1,many,NA,TRBV6-1,TGTGCCAGCAAGGAGGGCCTGGGGCCCTACAATGAGCAGTTCTTC,CASKEGLGPYNEQFF
TRBJ1-3,few,NA,TRBV20-1,TGCAGTGCTTGGGACTCTAGTGGAAACACCACATATTTT,CSAWDSSGNTTYF
TRBJ2-2,once,NA,TRBV7-8,TGTGCCAGCAGCCATGGTCGGAACACCGGGGAGCTGTTTTTT,CASSHGRNTGELFF
TRBJ2-2,NA,NA,TRBV19,TGTGCCAGTAGTATGGGGCGGGGTAGGGAGCTGTTTTTT,CASSMGRGRELFF
TRBJ2-7,NA,TRBD1,TRBV6-2/TRBV6-3,TGTGCCAGTTGTCCTCCGGGACAGGACCTCTACGAGCAGTACTTC,CASCPPGQDLYEQYF
TRBJ1-2,NA,NA,TRBV5-1,TGCGCCAGCAGGACGGACCGTTATGGCTACACCTTC,CASRTDRYGYTF
TRBJ1-1,NA,TRBD1,TRBV18,TGTGCCAGCTCACCGGGACAGGGGGTTGAAGCTTTCTTT,CASSPGQGVEAFF
TRBJ1-1,NA,TRBD1,TRBV7-2,TGTGCCAGCAGCATGAGGGGGCGCGACACTGAAGCTGCCTTT,CASSMRGRDTEAAF
TRBJ2-5,many,NA,TRBV3-1,TGTGCCAGCAGCCAAGGGGCTAGTTTGCAAGAGACCCAGTACTTC,CASSQGASLQETQYF
TRBJ1-1,NA,TRBD1,TRBV7-2,TGTGCCAGCAGCCTACAGGGGGCGGACTCTGAAGCTTTCTTT,CASSLQGADSEAFF
TRBJ2-1,many,TRBD2,TRBV5-1,TGTGCCAGCAGCTTGGGTAGCGGGGAACTCTACAATGAGCAGTTCTTC,CASSLGSGELYNEQFF
TRBJ1-1,many,NA,TRBV3-1,TGTGCCAGCAGCTGGGACCAGGGATATGAAGCTTTCTTT,CASSWDQGYEAFF
TRBJ2-7,few,NA,TRBV11-2,TGTGCCAGCAGCTCCCCGGCGGTTGCAACCCTCTACGAGCAGTACTTC,CASSSPAVATLYEQYF